The 20 T cell receptor beta chains presented below share a single source sample, sequenced in a study of blood T cell repertoires in COVID-19. The repertoire was sequenced with immunoSEQ multiplex PCR; TCRdb's copy has only in-frame clones and lacks some. The sample contains 70,000 to 95,000 clones, around 94% of which appear only once. The specimen sequenced was peripheral blood. These receptors came from a woman aged 60-75 years with active COVID-19.

The chain links TRBV9 to TRBJ1-1; D is perhaps TRBD1 (6 bases). CDR1 SGDLS and CDR2 YYNGEE come from the germline V gene. The CDR3 is 16 residues long. V was clipped by 6 bases and J by 1 base, with 19 bases between them. CDR3 sequence (DNA): TGTGCCAGCACCCTGAACCCGGGACACCCGAACACTGAAGCTTTCTTT. The encoded protein is CASTLNPGHPNTEAFF.

V usage is TRBV5-1 and J usage is TRBJ1-5; D is uncertain. V was cut by 1 base and J by 6 bases, with 11 bases left in between. In germline, CDR1 is SGHRS, CDR2 YFSETQ. The length of the CDR3 is 14 residues. The CDR3 here is CASSLMEGSQPQHF. The CDR3 region has the DNA TGCGCCAGCAGCTTGATGGAGGGTAGTCAGCCCCAGCATTTT.

The rearrangement joins TRBV10-3 to TRBJ1-1; 9 bases agree with TRBD1. CDR1 is ENHRY, CDR2 SYGVKD, per germline. This CDR3 region has 12 residues. The ends lost 6 bases at V and 10 bases at J; junction bases unmatched: 6. The CDR3 spells CAIRADRGRAFF. CDR3 nucleotides: TGTGCCATCAGGGCGGACAGGGGACGAGCTTTCTTT.

The chain has TRBV13 and TRBJ1-5; the match to TRBD1 covers 10 bases. CDR3 length equals 17 residues. The ends lost 4 bases at V and 1 base at J; junction bases unmatched: 7. Germline assignment: CDR1 PRHDT and CDR2 FYEKMQ (reference sequence). CDR3 DNA: TGTGCCAGCAGCTCTACTCGGACAGGGGGGAGCAATCAGCCCCAGCATTTT. Protein: CASSSTRTGGSNQPQHF.

The chain recombines TRBV5-1 with TRBJ1-1; 7 bases line up with TRBD1. Germline V gene data show CDR1 as SGHRS and CDR2 as YFSETQ. This CDR3 region has 16 residues. Trimming removed 4 bases from V and 0 bases from J; junction bases left unmatched: 9. The chain's CDR3 is CASSPQGQGLNTEAFF. The CDR3 DNA reads TGCGCCAGCAGCCCACAGGGGCAGGGGTTGAACACTGAAGCTTTCTTT.

The chain has TRBV10-3 and TRBJ2-7, with TRBD1 identical over 9 bases. Looked up from germline, CDR1 is ENHRY and CDR2 is SYGVKD. Trimming removed 4 bases from V and 3 bases from J; junction bases left unmatched: 4. The CDR3 has 14 residues. This chain's CDR3 is CAISGRDRVYEQYF. CDR3 nucleotides: TGTGCCATCAGTGGTCGGGACAGGGTCTACGAGCAGTACTTC.

The chain is built from TRBV6-5 and TRBJ1-2, with TRBD1 as a possible D gene (5 bases). CDR1 is MNHEY, CDR2 SVGAGI, per germline. CDR3 length: 16 amino acids. V was clipped by 2 bases and J by 6 bases, with 19 bases between them. CDR3 residues: CASSYDPTAGLHGYTF. The CDR3 DNA reads TGTGCCAGCAGTTACGACCCCACTGCAGGGCTCCATGGCTACACCTTC.

This chain connects TRBV6-6 to TRBJ2-7; 7 nucleotides align to TRBD1. Germline CDR1 and CDR2: MNHNY and SVGAGI (reference sequence). This CDR3 is 15 amino acids long. The V and J ends lost 6 bases and 1 base, in that order; junction bases with no gene match: 9. This chain's CDR3 is CASSQDTTGSYEQYF. For the CDR3, the DNA is TGTGCCAGCAGCCAAGATACGACAGGGTCCTACGAGCAGTACTTC.

This clone has just one count. The rearrangement uses TRBV7-9 and TRBJ2-3; D remains unclear. V lost 3 bases and J lost 1, with 5 bases in between. The CDR3 runs to 13 residues. Germline values: CDR1 SEHNR, CDR2 FQNEAQ (reference sequence). The CDR3 DNA follows: TGTGCCAGCAGCTTTGAGCGCACAGATACGCAGTATTTT. Translation: CASSFERTDTQYF. The whole variable domain, remainder taken from reference TRBV7-9 and TRBJ2-3, is DTGVSQNPRHKITKRGQNVTFRCDPISEHNRLYWYRQTLGQGPEFLTYFQNEAQLEKSRLLSDRFSAERPKGSFSTLEIQRTEQGDSAMYLCASSFERTDTQYFGPGTRLTVL.

Here the CDR3 DNA reads TGTGCCAGCAGCCCGGTAGGCCTGAGCGGACAGGGTTCTGGCACAGATACGCAGTATTTT. It yields the protein CASSPVGLSGQGSGTDTQYF. This rearrangement joins TRBV7-3 to TRBJ2-3; 8 positions agree with TRBD1. V trimming: 5 bases; J trimming: 1 base; junction bases outside the gene matches: 20. Germline V gene data show CDR1 as SGHTA and CDR2 as FQGTGA. This CDR3 contains 20 residues. Complete variable domain (other parts from reference TRBV7-3 and TRBJ2-3): GAGVSQTPSNKVTEKGKYVELRCDPISGHTALYWYRQSLGQGPEFLIYFQGTGAADDSGLPNDRFFAVRPEGSVSTLKIQRTERGDSAVYLCASSPVGLSGQGSGTDTQYFGPGTRLTVL.

This chain connects TRBV11-3 to TRBJ2-5; 8 positions agree with TRBD1. J lost 5 bases, V lost 2 bases, and 10 bases had no gene match. Germline V gene sequence: CDR1 SGHNT, CDR2 YENEEA. This CDR3 is built from 16 residues. This CDR3 reads CASSLSSGGARETQYF. The DNA of the CDR3 is TGTGCCAGCAGCTTATCCTCAGGGGGCGCTAGGGAGACCCAGTACTTC.

The chain recombines TRBV19 with TRBJ2-7; 7 bases agree with TRBD1. Per germline, CDR1 LNHDA and CDR2 SQIVND (reference sequence). V was pared by 5 bases and J by 4 bases, with 23 bases of the junction left unmatched. The CDR3 runs to 19 residues. CDR3 sequence: CASSPSLGRTGVTEYEQYF. In nucleotides, the CDR3 is TGTGCCAGTAGTCCTTCATTGGGAAGAACAGGGGTCACAGAGTACGAGCAGTACTTC.

The chain recombines TRBV2 with TRBJ2-3; 10 bases fit TRBD2. V lost 2 bases and J lost 1; bases outside the gene matches: 6. The length of the CDR3 is 17 residues. Germline CDR1 reads SNHLY; CDR2 reads FYNNEI. Here the CDR3 DNA reads TGTGCCAGCAGTGAAAGCGGGAGGGCCCGGGGCACAGATACGCAGTATTTT. This sequence encodes CASSESGRARGTDTQYF.

The genes are TRBV29-1 and TRBJ1-2; D is perhaps TRBD1 (5 bases). The V end lost 5 bases, the J end lost 7 bases, and 17 bases lay between the germline ends. CDR1 and CDR2 from the germline V gene are SQVTM and ANQGSEA. This CDR3 comprises 13 residues. CDR3 in amino acids: CSVSPQGPGGYTF. The CDR3 DNA sequence: TGCAGCGTTTCCCCCCAGGGCCCAGGTGGCTACACCTTC.

This sequence joins TRBV7-5 and TRBJ1-4; the D call of TRBD1 is as the table states it, not checked on the DNA. TRBV7-5 is assigned pseudogene status. CDR3 length: 17 amino acids. CDR3 sequence reads: CARSFPVLNVRGEKLFF. CDR3 DNA: TGTGCCAGAAGCTTTCCCGTTCTAAACGTAAGGGGCGAAAAACTGTTTTTT.

The chain combines TRBV5-8 with TRBJ2-7; TRBD2 aligns across 12 bases. The CDR3 totals 15 residues. V was pared by 4 bases and J by 2 bases, with 4 bases of the junction left unmatched. In germline, CDR1 is SGHTS, CDR2 YDEGEE. The CDR3 nucleotides are TGTGCCAGCAGCCTAGCGGGAGGGGGCACCTACGAGCAGTACTTC. Protein product: CASSLAGGGTYEQYF.

The rearrangement links TRBV5-6 to TRBJ1-5; tentative D call: TRBD1 (5 bases). CDR1 is SGHDT, CDR2 YYEEEE, per germline. The V gene lost 0 bases and the J gene lost 11 bases, with 12 bases spanning the gap. The CDR3 sequence is 13 residues long. In DNA form, the CDR3 reads TGTGCCAGCAGCTTGGGCGGGGGAGGAGCCCAGCATTTT. Protein product: CASSLGGGGAQHF.

V and J are TRBV2 and TRBJ1-1; D might be TRBD1 (6 bases). Trimming removed 3 bases from V and 5 bases from J, with 10 bases in between. CDR1 and CDR2 from the germline V gene are SNHLY and FYNNEI. CDR3 length: 13 amino acids. CDR3 bases: TGTGCCAGCAGTGACCAGGGGCGGACTGAAGCTTTCTTT. Its protein product is CASSDQGRTEAFF.

This chain connects TRBV7-9 to TRBJ1-4, with a possible D match to TRBD1 (6 bases). Trimming stripped 5 bases from V and 3 bases from J, with 16 bases between. The CDR3 totals 16 residues. Germline-derived CDR1 and CDR2 are SEHNR and FQNEAQ (reference sequence). The CDR3 DNA follows: TGTGCCAGCAGCCCTGACAGGCCCAGACCTAATGAAAAACTGTTTTTT. Its translation is CASSPDRPRPNEKLFF.

This chain connects TRBV6-6 to TRBJ1-1, with TRBD1 identical over 7 bases. With V trimmed by 7 bases and J by 1 base, 12 bases remained unmatched. Germline V gives CDR1 MNHNY, CDR2 SVGAGI (reference sequence). The CDR3 runs 16 residues. The CDR3 region has the DNA TGTGCCAGCATTAAGGGCGACAGGGTCCCGAACACTGAAGCTTTCTTT. Translated: CASIKGDRVPNTEAFF.